Listed below are T cell receptor beta chains from one sample, sequenced in a study of PD-L1 blockade in urothelial cancer. Here immunoSEQ multiplex PCR was the method, and the copy in TCRdb shows in-frame clones only, minus some. The repertoire has 40,000 to 45,000 clones, about 89% of them found once; the top ten carry less than 9.5%. This sample comprised PBMCs, obtained around atezolizumab (anti-PD-L1) treatment. The source of these receptors is a man in his 70s with urothelial cancer. Each CDR3 is given with its conserved first and last residue. Only some rows state a clone size, as once, few, many or a class for expanded clones.

CASGLTGSYEQYF . TRBV12-5
CASTSRGGDEQFF . TRBV5-4
CASSPSGGKRWGNEQYF . TRBV19
CASSSQGQGGTEAFF . TRBV6-1
CASSQQGTGNTIYF . TRBV5-8
CASSTGQEGYTF . TRBV7-9
CASSLSPTGNYGYTF . TRBV27
CASGLAERAETQYF . TRBV5-1
CASSLGGRVTYEQYF . TRBV5-1
CASSQGAATNEKLFF . TRBV14
CASSTLLGGETQYF once TRBV7-9
CASSLRVGTGQEQYF . TRBV28
CASSLTATGTGELFF . TRBV5-1
CASSARQGNYNEQFF . TRBV5-1
CASSTGQGIAKNIQYF . TRBV5-1
CASSSGTGSGYTF . TRBV28
CASSLEMPSREKLFF . TRBV11-2
CASSQSRDRVHEQYF few TRBV4-2
CSITLGLAGSLIQYF few TRBV29-1
CASSGHRLPDSYEQYF few TRBV28
CASSNRPTGAVSEQYF once TRBV21-1
CASMLREALPQYF . TRBV2
CASIVDIGGEQFF . TRBV6-1
CASSSGLAGQYEQYF . TRBV5-4
CAISGDRAREQYF . TRBV10-3
CASSLTSTDTQYF . TRBV27
CASSPPGTSGRSSNEQYF . TRBV18
CASSLGSSSYNEQFF . TRBV28
CASSLGTSGWNEQFF . TRBV5-1
CASSVEEVVASGTQYF . TRBV9
CASSIVGLAENTGELFF . TRBV19
CASSSAGFETQYF . TRBV7-9
CASSLWRDSYNEQFF . TRBV5-1
CASSPTSGIGSEQFF few TRBV27
CASSPSGWANVLTF . TRBV27
CSAEAGTSATYEQYF . TRBV29-1
CASSQDQRYEQYF once TRBV14
CAIRALGGEQYF . TRBV10-3
CASSLVGGRQETQYF . TRBV5-4
CSVDGGQGDEKLFF . TRBV29-1
CSAPIRGRLFF . TRBV20-1
CASRLDRGNQPQHF . TRBV28
CASTPGLGPYQPQHF . TRBV19
CASSLGRALSYEQYF . TRBV27
CSVGSTGGATGELFF . TRBV29-1
CAWSVGSRQGAPTF . TRBV30
CASSMTSGKRTHYNEQFF . TRBV19
CASSVAGPNTEAFF . TRBV9
CASSYGAGAVYEQYF . TRBV6-5
CASSLFLAGYGNEQFF once TRBV5-4
CASSQDGLAGGADTQYF . TRBV4-2